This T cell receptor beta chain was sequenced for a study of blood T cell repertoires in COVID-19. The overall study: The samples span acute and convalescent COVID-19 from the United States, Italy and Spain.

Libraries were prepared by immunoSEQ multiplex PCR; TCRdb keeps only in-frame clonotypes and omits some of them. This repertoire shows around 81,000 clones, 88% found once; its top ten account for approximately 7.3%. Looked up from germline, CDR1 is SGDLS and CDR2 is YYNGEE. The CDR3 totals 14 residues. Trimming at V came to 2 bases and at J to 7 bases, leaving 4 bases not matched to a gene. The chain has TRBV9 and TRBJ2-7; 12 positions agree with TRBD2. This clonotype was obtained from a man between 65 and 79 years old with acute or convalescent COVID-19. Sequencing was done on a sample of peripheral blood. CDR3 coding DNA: TGTGCCAGCAGCGTGACTAGCGGGAGTCGGGAGCAGTACTTC. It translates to CASSVTSGSREQYF.